The TCR beta chain described here comes from a study of cytomegalovirus exposure and HLA in healthy donors. Points on this clone: Its antigen is as yet unknown.

The PCR employed 60 Vbeta primers together with 13 Jbeta primers. Method: immunoSEQ multiplex PCR; TCRdb's copy keeps in-frame clones and lacks some. Of under 200,000 clones detected, 75% to 90% appear once; the ten largest clones hold roughly 6.3%. CDR3 size: 12 residues. V shed 5 bases, J shed 9 bases, and the junction held 6 bases outside the gene matches. Germline V gene sequence: CDR1 MDHEN, CDR2 SYDVKM. General study points: Fewer N-insertions than the roughly 670-donor mean were reportedly shown by an Asian-associated ancestry cluster in a later analysis.

The source of this sequence is a male donor in good health and CMV-seropositive. J is TRBJ1-1 and V is TRBV28; TRBD1 aligns across 7 bases. The sample consisted of PBMCs. As DNA, the CDR3 is TGTGCCAGCAGTCATCCGGGACAGCAAGCTTTCTTT. This codes for CASSHPGQQAFF.